A selection of T cell receptor beta chains follows, all from one sample in a study of yellow fever vaccine responses in identical twins. One entry per CDR3 protein, called by TCRdb with MiXCR from the RT-PCR reads. The table lists around 16,000 distinct CDR3 sequences, around 80% of them singletons, with roughly 2% in the top ten. Sequencing was performed on T cells from blood (PBMCs), unsorted or a sorted subset (not recorded which), taken before or after yellow fever vaccination (not recorded which). These receptor sequences come from a woman younger than 35 who received the yellow fever vaccine. The CDR3 runs from the conserved cysteine through the conserved F or W. Each record gives: V gene, CDR3 length, clone size, D gene, J gene, CDR3 protein, CDR3 DNA. D genes are given only for firm matches. The size field is filled for only some rows; it gives once, few, many or a size class.

v_gene: TRBV29-1
len: 13
abundance: few
d_gene: TRBD1
j_gene: TRBJ2-7
CDR3aa: CSAQRDSTYEQYF
CDR3nt: TGCAGCGCCCAACGGGACAGTACCTACGAGCAGTACTTC

v_gene: TRBV11-1
len: 16
abundance: few
d_gene: TRBD2
j_gene: TRBJ2-7
CDR3aa: CASSWALAGATYEQYF
CDR3nt: TGTGCCAGCAGCTGGGCCCTAGCGGGTGCAACCTACGAGCAGTACTTC

v_gene: TRBV24-1
len: 13
abundance: NA
d_gene: NA
j_gene: TRBJ2-3
CDR3aa: CATSDTNTDTQYF
CDR3nt: TGTGCCACCAGTGATACCAACACAGATACGCAGTATTTT

v_gene: TRBV10-3
len: 13
abundance: few
d_gene: NA
j_gene: TRBJ2-1
CDR3aa: CAISVVNRNEQFF
CDR3nt: TGTGCCATCAGTGTCGTGAATAGAAATGAGCAGTTCTTC

v_gene: TRBV11-3
len: 16
abundance: NA
d_gene: TRBD2
j_gene: TRBJ2-7
CDR3aa: CASSLDRAGGTYEQYF
CDR3nt: TGTGCCAGCAGCTTAGACCGAGCGGGAGGTACCTACGAGCAGTACTTC

v_gene: TRBV20-1
len: 13
abundance: once
d_gene: TRBD2
j_gene: TRBJ2-7
CDR3aa: CSARRLAVYEQYF
CDR3nt: TGCAGTGCTAGACGACTAGCGGTCTACGAGCAGTACTTC

v_gene: TRBV2
len: 16
abundance: NA
d_gene: TRBD2
j_gene: TRBJ2-1
CDR3aa: CASSEVRLAVYNEQFF
CDR3nt: TGTGCCAGCAGTGAGGTTCGACTAGCGGTTTACAATGAGCAGTTCTTC

v_gene: TRBV29-1
len: 13
abundance: once
d_gene: NA
j_gene: TRBJ2-1
CDR3aa: CSVGTSRVNEQFF
CDR3nt: TGCAGCGTTGGAACTAGCAGGGTAAATGAGCAGTTCTTC

v_gene: TRBV6-2/TRBV6-3
len: 14
abundance: NA
d_gene: NA
j_gene: TRBJ2-3
CDR3aa: CASTTGIFADTQYF
CDR3nt: TGTGCCAGCACCACAGGAATATTCGCAGATACGCAGTATTTT

v_gene: TRBV5-1
len: 16
abundance: NA
d_gene: NA
j_gene: TRBJ2-2
CDR3aa: CASSLSPAGGTGELFF
CDR3nt: TGCGCCAGCAGCTTATCGCCGGCCGGGGGCACCGGGGAGCTGTTTTTT

v_gene: TRBV5-1
len: 16
abundance: NA
d_gene: NA
j_gene: TRBJ2-1
CDR3aa: CASSLLAGSSYNEQFF
CDR3nt: TGCGCCAGCAGCTTGCTTGCGGGTTCGTCCTACAATGAGCAGTTCTTC

v_gene: TRBV2
len: 13
abundance: NA
d_gene: NA
j_gene: TRBJ2-7
CDR3aa: CASSEGRYYEQYF
CDR3nt: TGTGCCAGCAGTGAAGGGAGGTACTACGAGCAGTACTTC

v_gene: TRBV11-3
len: 15
abundance: NA
d_gene: NA
j_gene: TRBJ2-1
CDR3aa: CASSLLIRGLNEQFF
CDR3nt: TGTGCCAGCAGCTTACTAATCCGGGGGTTGAATGAGCAGTTCTTC

v_gene: TRBV12-3/TRBV12-4
len: 15
abundance: NA
d_gene: NA
j_gene: TRBJ2-1
CDR3aa: CASSLARGSYNEQFF
CDR3nt: TGTGCCAGCAGTTTAGCCAGGGGCTCCTACAATGAGCAGTTCTTC

v_gene: TRBV27
len: 14
abundance: NA
d_gene: NA
j_gene: TRBJ2-7
CDR3aa: CASSFSSSAYEQYF
CDR3nt: TGTGCCAGCAGTTTCTCATCTTCCGCCTACGAGCAGTACTTC

v_gene: TRBV6-2/TRBV6-3
len: 14
abundance: NA
d_gene: TRBD2
j_gene: TRBJ2-7
CDR3aa: CASSYGGVAYEQYF
CDR3nt: TGTGCCAGCAGTTACGGGGGGGTTGCCTACGAGCAGTACTTC

v_gene: TRBV29-1
len: 12
abundance: NA
d_gene: NA
j_gene: TRBJ1-1
CDR3aa: CSVGEESTEAFF
CDR3nt: TGCAGCGTTGGGGAGGAGAGCACTGAAGCTTTCTTT

v_gene: TRBV7-9
len: 13
abundance: NA
d_gene: NA
j_gene: TRBJ2-1
CDR3aa: CASSLGGFNEQFF
CDR3nt: TGTGCCAGCAGCTTAGGTGGATTTAATGAGCAGTTCTTC

v_gene: TRBV10-1
len: 14
abundance: few
d_gene: TRBD1
j_gene: TRBJ2-2
CDR3aa: CASRSGTVGGELFF
CDR3nt: TGCGCCAGCAGGTCGGGGACAGTCGGCGGGGAGCTGTTTTTT

v_gene: TRBV11-3
len: 15
abundance: NA
d_gene: TRBD2
j_gene: TRBJ2-1
CDR3aa: CASSLRREGRNEQFF
CDR3nt: TGTGCCAGCAGCTTAAGGCGGGAGGGCCGCAATGAGCAGTTCTTC

v_gene: TRBV28
len: 14
abundance: NA
d_gene: NA
j_gene: TRBJ2-7
CDR3aa: CASSLVPLSYEQYF
CDR3nt: TGTGCCAGCAGTTTGGTTCCCCTCTCCTACGAGCAGTACTTC

v_gene: TRBV9
len: 15
abundance: NA
d_gene: NA
j_gene: TRBJ1-3
CDR3aa: CASSVDSGNGNTIYF
CDR3nt: TGTGCCAGCAGCGTAGACTCAGGGAATGGAAACACCATATATTTT

v_gene: TRBV11-2
len: 16
abundance: NA
d_gene: TRBD1
j_gene: TRBJ2-7
CDR3aa: CASSLVGDRDLGEQYF
CDR3nt: TGTGCCAGCAGCTTAGTAGGGGACAGGGATTTAGGGGAGCAGTACTTC

v_gene: TRBV5-1
len: 14
abundance: NA
d_gene: TRBD1
j_gene: TRBJ1-4
CDR3aa: CASRSGGTNEKLFF
CDR3nt: TGCGCCAGCCGCTCAGGGGGCACTAATGAAAAACTGTTTTTT

v_gene: TRBV18
len: 15
abundance: NA
d_gene: TRBD2
j_gene: TRBJ2-1
CDR3aa: CASSPNSGTLNEQFF
CDR3nt: TGTGCCAGCTCACCAAATAGCGGGACTCTGAATGAGCAGTTCTTC

v_gene: TRBV29-1
len: 11
abundance: once
d_gene: NA
j_gene: TRBJ2-3
CDR3aa: CSAGLAGTQYF
CDR3nt: TGCAGCGCCGGGTTGGCGGGTACGCAGTATTTT

v_gene: TRBV29-1
len: 10
abundance: once
d_gene: NA
j_gene: TRBJ2-5
CDR3aa: CSVEVETQYF
CDR3nt: TGCAGCGTTGAGGTGGAGACCCAGTACTTC

v_gene: TRBV20-1
len: 13
abundance: NA
d_gene: NA
j_gene: TRBJ2-7
CDR3aa: CSAIPGTTYEQYF
CDR3nt: TGCAGTGCTATCCCCGGGACAACCTACGAGCAGTACTTC

v_gene: TRBV7-1
len: 15
abundance: NA
d_gene: TRBD2
j_gene: TRBJ2-3
CDR3aa: CASSLTSGSWDTQYF
CDR3nt: TGTGCCAGCAGCTTGACTAGCGGGAGTTGGGATACGCAGTATTTT

v_gene: TRBV7-3
len: 17
abundance: NA
d_gene: NA
j_gene: TRBJ1-1
CDR3aa: CASSFILASVMNTEAFF
CDR3nt: TGTGCCAGCAGCTTTATTCTCGCCAGTGTCATGAACACTGAAGCTTTCTTT

v_gene: TRBV10-1
len: 14
abundance: few
d_gene: NA
j_gene: TRBJ1-2
CDR3aa: CASRRDRGAYGYTF
CDR3nt: TGCGCCAGCAGGAGGGACCGCGGGGCCTATGGCTACACCTTC

v_gene: TRBV7-9
len: 13
abundance: NA
d_gene: NA
j_gene: TRBJ1-5
CDR3aa: CASSETGNQPQHF
CDR3nt: TGTGCCAGCAGCGAAACAGGGAATCAGCCCCAGCATTTT

v_gene: TRBV30
len: 14
abundance: NA
d_gene: NA
j_gene: TRBJ2-2
CDR3aa: CAWSVPGATGELFF
CDR3nt: TGTGCCTGGAGTGTACCGGGAGCCACCGGGGAGCTGTTTTTT

v_gene: TRBV15
len: 13
abundance: NA
d_gene: NA
j_gene: TRBJ1-3
CDR3aa: CATSQLRVDTIYF
CDR3nt: TGTGCCACCAGCCAACTCCGGGTAGACACCATATATTTT

v_gene: TRBV11-1
len: 16
abundance: NA
d_gene: NA
j_gene: TRBJ2-7
CDR3aa: CASSKLNPGKTYEQYF
CDR3nt: TGTGCCAGCAGCAAACTAAATCCCGGCAAGACCTACGAGCAGTACTTC